One sample yielded the 7 T cell receptor beta chains listed below, sequenced in a study of human T cells and chemical hapten exposure. Time point: pre-sensitization, week 0. Treatment described: therapeutic diphenylcyclopropenone sensitization with weekly scalp DPC. TCRdb processed the RACE reads anew with MiXCR; each CDR3 protein has one entry. Among 87,000 or so distinct CDR3 sequences listed, nearly 10% were seen once. Source: whole blood, taken in connection with sensitization to the hapten diphenylcyclopropenone (DPC). Receptors were obtained from a middle-aged woman with alopecia areata. Some clones in this sample may be carry-over from other donors' samples.

This clonotype has at least ten counts. J is TRBJ1-2 and V is TRBV3-1, with D tentatively TRBD1 (6 bases). Trimming left V 1 base short and J 2 bases short, with 8 bases between. CDR3 length equals 14 residues. CDR1 and CDR2 from the germline V gene are LGHDT and YNNKEL (reference sequence). This CDR3 reads CASSQVDRNYGYTF. The CDR3 DNA reads as TGTGCCAGCAGCCAAGTAGACAGGAACTATGGCTACACCTTC. Based on the CDR3 plus reference TRBV3-1 and TRBJ1-2, the full variable domain is DTAVSQTPKYLVTQMGNDKSIKCEQNLGHDTMYWYKQDSKKFLKIMFSYNNKELIINETVPNRFSPKSPDKAHLNLHINSLELGDSAVYFCASSQVDRNYGYTFGSGTRLTVV.

This clonotype was detected a few times. This chain links TRBV7-9 with TRBJ1-2; unclear D gene. The germline V gene encodes CDR1 SEHNR and CDR2 FQNEAQ (reference sequence). V was clipped by 3 bases and J by 2 bases, with 10 bases between them. The CDR3 length is 14 residues. CDR3 bases: TGTGCCAGCAGCTTGTCCGGGTCCAACTATGGCTACACCTTC. Its protein is CASSLSGSNYGYTF.

This clonotype has a count of ten or more. The rearrangement uses TRBV7-6 and TRBJ2-7; 8 bases are a match to TRBD1. This CDR3 has 14 amino acids. The J segment lost 5 bases and the V segment lost 4 bases, leaving 7 bases of the junction unmatched. Germline V CDR1 and CDR2: SGHVS, FNYEAQ. The CDR3, as DNA: TGTGCCAGCAGCTCCGGACAGGGAAGAAACGAGCAGTACTTC. Protein product: CASSSGQGRNEQYF.

Note on this clonotype: A much larger clonotype is one base distant, so this may be a read error. DNA for the CDR3: TGTGCCAGCAGCTACTCAGGGGGTGAGGCCTACAATGAGCGGTTCTTC. Protein product: CASSYSGGEAYNERFF. This chain connects TRBV5-5 to TRBJ2-1, with 7 bases matching TRBD1. The germline V gene has CDR1 SGHKS and CDR2 YYEKEE (reference sequence). CDR3 size: 16 residues. Full variable domain (remainder filled in from reference TRBV5-5 and TRBJ2-1): DAGVTQSPTHLIKTRGQQVTLRCSPISGHKSVSWYQQVLGQGPQFIFQYYEKEERGRGNFPDRFSARQFPNYSSELNVNALLLGDSALYLCASSYSGGEAYNERFFGPGTRLTVL.

This clonotype was seen at least ten times. The V call is TRBV4-2, the J call TRBJ1-3; no clear D. The CDR3 consists of 16 residues. Trimming removed 1 base at V and 6 bases at J, with 16 bases between. Per germline, CDR1 LGHNA and CDR2 YNFKEQ. CDR3 region: CASSQAPRVPENTIYF. Written as DNA, the CDR3 is TGTGCCAGCAGCCAAGCCCCCCGGGTCCCGGAAAACACCATATATTTT.

The genes are TRBV28 and TRBJ1-5; D is possibly TRBD1 (6 bases). Between the trimmed V and J ends, which lost 6 bases and 4 bases, there was a span of 19 bases. This CDR3 has 16 residues. The germline V gene has CDR1 MDHEN and CDR2 SYDVKM. CDR3 coding DNA: TGTGCCAGCAGCTTCCTTCCACAGGGAGGGAATCAGCCCCAGCATTTT. As protein: CASSFLPQGGNQPQHF.

This clonotype was found many times. The J gene is TRBJ2-1, the V gene TRBV6-6; D gene uncertain. Germline CDR1 MNHNY, CDR2 SVGAGI (reference sequence). Trimming pared 4 bases from V and 8 bases from J, leaving 15 bases between. CDR3 length: 14 amino acids. This CDR3 reads CASSFVSALDEQFF. DNA for the CDR3: TGTGCCAGCAGTTTCGTATCTGCGTTGGATGAGCAGTTCTTC.